This record looks at one T cell receptor beta chain sequence and its context. These data are taken from a study of blood T cell repertoires in COVID-19. Study overall: COVID-19 samples from acute and convalescent phases originated in the United States, Italy and Spain. The analysed material was cDNA or gDNA that came from T cells, B-cell-depleted T cells, or PBMCs.

As processed by the authors: Cell counts per sample came from amplifying reference gene primers. This table comes from immunoSEQ multiplex PCR, and its TCRdb copy is limited to in-frame clones, with some not included. V, J and clone size reflect that table, while D and trimming were determined from the DNA. The sample includes 250,000 to 300,000 clones, 85% to 90% of them seen just once. The Seattle patients joined while their infection was active and were tracked longitudinally afterward. Trimming took off 5 bases at V and 8 bases at J, with 9 bases between the two ends. Germline V gene sequence: CDR1 DFQATT, CDR2 SNEGSKA (reference sequence). The CDR3 extends over 11 amino acids.

The chain employs TRBV20-1 and TRBJ1-4; D gene unclear. Sequencing used peripheral blood. The sequence derives from a woman between 25 and 40 years old with COVID-19, enrolled during active disease. The CDR3 loop reads CSALRGEKLFF. CDR3 DNA: TGCAGTGCTCTCCGAGGAGAAAAACTGTTTTTT.